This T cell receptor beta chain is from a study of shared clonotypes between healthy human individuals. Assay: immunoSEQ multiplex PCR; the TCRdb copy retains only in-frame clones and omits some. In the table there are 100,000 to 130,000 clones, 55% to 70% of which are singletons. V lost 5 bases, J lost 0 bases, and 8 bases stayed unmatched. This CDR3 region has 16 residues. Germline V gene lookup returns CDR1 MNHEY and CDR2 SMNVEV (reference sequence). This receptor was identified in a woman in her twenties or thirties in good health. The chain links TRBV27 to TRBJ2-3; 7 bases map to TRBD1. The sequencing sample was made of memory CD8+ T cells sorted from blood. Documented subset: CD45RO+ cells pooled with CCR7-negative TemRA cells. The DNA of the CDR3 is TGTGCCAGCAGTCCACGAGACAGGGCAAGCACAGATACGCAGTATTTT. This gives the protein CASSPRDRASTDTQYF.